This TCR beta chain emerged from a study of cytomegalovirus exposure and HLA in healthy donors (dated by TCRdb to the late 2010s). For the study in its entirety: An earlier analysis of some 600 of the donors reported about 280 Gb of sequence data and roughly 120 million unique TCR beta sequences obtained from 180 million or so T cells. In an earlier analysis of around 540 of the donors, high-throughput TCR beta sequencing was used to judge whether each TCR beta V gene segment behaved as functional or pseudogenic. Roughly 5 DR-DQ haplotypes were handled as single units for association and clustering, since linkage in the cohort was strong. Alongside the repertoire data, information on donor age, sex, ethnicity and CMV serostatus was compiled. To study patterns of TCR occurrence, a later analysis re-analyzed previously published TCR beta repertoires from under 750 donors and added high-resolution HLA genotyping. Of the 398 genotyped donors, less than 85% were placed in the genetic ancestry cluster associated with self-reported Caucasian donors. Genome-wide SNP genotypes for about 60% of the roughly 700 donors were used in a later genetic analysis, which treated that subset as a discovery cohort. HLA typing covered class I and class II loci at four-digit resolution. An early release covering roughly 640 HLA-typed donors comprised approximately 300 gigabases of sequencing data and some 79 million unique TCR sequences. The study aimed to test whether cataloging public T cell receptors could reveal signatures of past pathogen exposure. The later analysis used no new phenotypic data to find candidate immune exposures, relying instead on TCR beta sequences and their occurrence across donors. Every discovery cohort repertoire had been produced on one sequencing platform. The study used immunosequencing to profile the T cell repertoires of approximately 650 subjects and linked those repertoires to cytomegalovirus serostatus. High-throughput TCR immunosequencing, statistical association of individual TCRs with disease status, and machine learning were combined to predict cytomegalovirus infection status. Across some 400 genotyped donors of the cohort, an average of roughly 250,000 unique TCR beta nucleotide sequences per donor were sequenced, and roughly 20% of those sequences were non-productive. The number of donors typed differed by locus, with about 620-630 for A, B, C, DRB1 and DQB1, roughly 550 for DQA1, 600 to 610 for DPA1, and some 450 for DPB1. Along with the approximately 700-subject first cohort, a separate validation cohort of over 90 different subjects was used. The investigation overall reported the following: Presence/absence analyses assumed roughly uniform sequencing depth across donors, an assumption that may not hold. In a later analysis, most CMV-associated TCR beta chains were found to appear HLA-restricted, with HLA associations seemingly driven largely by CMV exposure. Compared with equally common non-associated chains, HLA-associated TCR beta chains in a later analysis were more clonally expanded and had lower generation probabilities. In a later analysis, the rate of TCR association differed among HLA loci, with DRB1 alleles having the most associated TCRs and HLA-C alleles having the fewest. An earlier analysis of roughly 570 of the donors showed that most TCR beta V segments appeared in productive rearrangements either about 87% or about 30% of the time, which broadly matched IMGT annotations. A further reported finding was that TCR beta sequences accurately predicted the HLA-A and HLA-B alleles for most subjects in the first cohort. Three of the identified cytomegalovirus-associated TCR beta chains were confirmed in vitro to be specific for cytomegalovirus antigens. Specific HLA alleles were associated with 15,000 to 20,000 TCR beta sequences at a false discovery rate of 0.05 in a later analysis. The classifier was reported to diagnose cytomegalovirus status with high specificity and sensitivity in both the original and validation cohorts. While some public TCRs were present in many individuals, most TCR sequences turned up only very rarely across donors. Compared with the approximately 600-donor mean, donors in an Asian-associated ancestry cluster had fewer N-insertions in productive TCRs, according to a later genetic analysis. The earlier analysis of about 600 of the donors excluded 15 to 20 rarely observed V segments, including chromosome 9 orphons, because counts were too low. A later genetic analysis associated a missense DCLRE1C variant with V-gene and J-gene trimming of TCR beta chains, and an independent cohort replicated the association. Because the 87-base-pair reads could not distinguish some IMGT-functional V segments, including TRBV6-2 and TRBV6-3, those segments were excluded. In this cohort, only TCR beta chains were sequenced, and detectable features were limited by the absence of alpha or paired-chain data. It was suggested by the authors that the approach could potentially be generalized to other disease states and immunological phenotypes. In a later analysis, several top co-occurrence clusters were reported to appear linked to parvovirus B19, influenza, CMV and Epstein-Barr virus. A group of highly shared sequence variants was considered likely to be a technical artifact of the sequencing pipeline. In the study, approximately 160 TCR beta chains were listed as associated with cytomegalovirus. For the cohort, immune exposure information was limited to CMV serostatus. When HLA alleles, especially DR and DQ, strongly co-occurred, attributing TCR associations to individual alleles was difficult. Because some donors lacked HLA typing at each locus, the association tests relied only on the typed subset. Correlated functional status among segregating V segments might reflect linkage disequilibrium, but an unknown experimental factor could not be ruled out.

The library was generated by the immunoSEQ multiplex PCR assay. A mixture of 60 forward primers for TCR Vbeta segments and 13 reverse primers for TCR Jbeta segments was used in the multiplex PCR. Amplification of the CDR3 region of rearranged TCR beta genes was performed with a multiplex PCR assay on genomic DNA. Amplified TCR beta libraries were sequenced as 87-base-pair reads on the Illumina HiSeq System. In the paper's pipeline: A later analysis counted approximately 76 million unique TCR beta chains across the 666 repertoires, and approximately 11 million of these chains were shared by at least two donors. Raw reads were error-corrected and collapsed into unique sequences with a nearest-neighbor algorithm that merged closely related sequences to remove PCR and sequencing errors. To assign V, D and J gene segments, CDR3 sequences were aligned to IMGT reference sequences. Each retained sequence needed at least a six-nucleotide match to both a V gene segment and a J gene segment. Rearrangements were called productive when the CDR3 lacked stop codons and stayed in frame with V and J; all others were non-productive. Following IMGT convention, CDR3 was defined as the stretch from the second conserved V-encoded cysteine up to the conserved J-encoded phenylalanine. Sequences without an unambiguous match to a single V gene segment were excluded from the earlier analysis of several hundred of the donors. An earlier analysis of a few hundred of the donors called V segments functional above 56.7% productive rearrangements and segregating when the between-donor standard deviation exceeded 5%. To diagnose cytomegalovirus status from the catalog of TCR beta chain sequences, a statistical classification framework was built. A later analysis assigned V and J genes by comparing TCR nucleotide sequences with IMGT/GENE-DB human TR gene sequences. The TCRdist pipeline was used in a later analysis to assign CDR3 sequences and most-parsimonious VDJ recombination scenarios. In a later analysis, every TCR beta chain was defined by the combination of its CDR3 amino acid sequence and its V-gene family, and reads without a unique V-gene family were dropped. As a way to deal with suspected cross-contamination and a sequencing artifact, a later analysis dropped 592 nucleotide sequences that were highly shared and had low generation probability. In a later analysis, a clonal expansion index for each public chain was calculated from normalized within-repertoire ranks of inferred template counts. A later analysis computed generation probabilities with a VDJ recombination model fitted to out-of-frame rearrangements, and checked the results against IGoR. In a later analysis, hypergeometric tests were used to score TCR-TCR, TCR-HLA and TCR-CMV co-occurrence, with a repertoire-size bias correction applied to TCR pairs. A later analysis estimated false discovery rates by permuting HLA or CMV assignments 20 times. In a later analysis, co-occurring TCRs were grouped using DBSCAN, and TCRdist sequence similarity was added for clustering within HLA-allele-positive subsets. Co-occurrence clustering excluded repertoires with fewer than 30,000 or more than 120,000 public chains, plus five with anomalous nucleotide sharing. The table was pulled from immuneACCESS by TCRdb, which kept in-frame rearrangements only. Such tables lose some clones; where checked, under half of the loss comes from unresolved V genes, and the rest has no known cause. That table supplies the V and J calls and clone size; D and trimming were determined from the DNA. The sample profile shows roughly 120,000 clones; 82% of them were found once. Around 2.7% of the sample is taken by the ten largest.

There are 13 amino acids in the CDR3, from cysteine to phenylalanine inclusive. Solely the CDR3 DNA is kept, with 39 bases framed from the first base. The germline V and J ends show losses of 8 bases and 5 bases respectively, and no gene match explains 6 bases of the junction. Reading the germline V gene gives CDR1 MDHEN and CDR2 SYDVKM. For this clone: No antigen is known for it. Base quality data are lacking; no much larger clone is found one base away.

The cohort consisted of approximately 690 healthy bone marrow donors. Cohort members were all nominally healthy when sampled, although unrecorded immune exposures were likely present. The donor was CMV seronegative and was included in the group of 352 seronegative cohort members. Every donor gave a peripheral blood sample, and the peripheral blood mononuclear cells from that sample were used for TCR beta sequencing. The Qiagen DNeasy Blood Extraction Kit was used to extract genomic DNA from the blood cell samples. The chain couples TRBV28 to TRBJ1-1; TRBD1 agrees with 9 junctional bases. Sequenced: PBMCs. The clonotype comes from a woman between 18 and 29 years old in good health and CMV-seronegative. The CDR3 in this case is CASRDRVGTEAFF. The DNA reads as follows: TGTGCCAGCCGGGACAGGGTAGGGACTGAAGCTTTCTTT.